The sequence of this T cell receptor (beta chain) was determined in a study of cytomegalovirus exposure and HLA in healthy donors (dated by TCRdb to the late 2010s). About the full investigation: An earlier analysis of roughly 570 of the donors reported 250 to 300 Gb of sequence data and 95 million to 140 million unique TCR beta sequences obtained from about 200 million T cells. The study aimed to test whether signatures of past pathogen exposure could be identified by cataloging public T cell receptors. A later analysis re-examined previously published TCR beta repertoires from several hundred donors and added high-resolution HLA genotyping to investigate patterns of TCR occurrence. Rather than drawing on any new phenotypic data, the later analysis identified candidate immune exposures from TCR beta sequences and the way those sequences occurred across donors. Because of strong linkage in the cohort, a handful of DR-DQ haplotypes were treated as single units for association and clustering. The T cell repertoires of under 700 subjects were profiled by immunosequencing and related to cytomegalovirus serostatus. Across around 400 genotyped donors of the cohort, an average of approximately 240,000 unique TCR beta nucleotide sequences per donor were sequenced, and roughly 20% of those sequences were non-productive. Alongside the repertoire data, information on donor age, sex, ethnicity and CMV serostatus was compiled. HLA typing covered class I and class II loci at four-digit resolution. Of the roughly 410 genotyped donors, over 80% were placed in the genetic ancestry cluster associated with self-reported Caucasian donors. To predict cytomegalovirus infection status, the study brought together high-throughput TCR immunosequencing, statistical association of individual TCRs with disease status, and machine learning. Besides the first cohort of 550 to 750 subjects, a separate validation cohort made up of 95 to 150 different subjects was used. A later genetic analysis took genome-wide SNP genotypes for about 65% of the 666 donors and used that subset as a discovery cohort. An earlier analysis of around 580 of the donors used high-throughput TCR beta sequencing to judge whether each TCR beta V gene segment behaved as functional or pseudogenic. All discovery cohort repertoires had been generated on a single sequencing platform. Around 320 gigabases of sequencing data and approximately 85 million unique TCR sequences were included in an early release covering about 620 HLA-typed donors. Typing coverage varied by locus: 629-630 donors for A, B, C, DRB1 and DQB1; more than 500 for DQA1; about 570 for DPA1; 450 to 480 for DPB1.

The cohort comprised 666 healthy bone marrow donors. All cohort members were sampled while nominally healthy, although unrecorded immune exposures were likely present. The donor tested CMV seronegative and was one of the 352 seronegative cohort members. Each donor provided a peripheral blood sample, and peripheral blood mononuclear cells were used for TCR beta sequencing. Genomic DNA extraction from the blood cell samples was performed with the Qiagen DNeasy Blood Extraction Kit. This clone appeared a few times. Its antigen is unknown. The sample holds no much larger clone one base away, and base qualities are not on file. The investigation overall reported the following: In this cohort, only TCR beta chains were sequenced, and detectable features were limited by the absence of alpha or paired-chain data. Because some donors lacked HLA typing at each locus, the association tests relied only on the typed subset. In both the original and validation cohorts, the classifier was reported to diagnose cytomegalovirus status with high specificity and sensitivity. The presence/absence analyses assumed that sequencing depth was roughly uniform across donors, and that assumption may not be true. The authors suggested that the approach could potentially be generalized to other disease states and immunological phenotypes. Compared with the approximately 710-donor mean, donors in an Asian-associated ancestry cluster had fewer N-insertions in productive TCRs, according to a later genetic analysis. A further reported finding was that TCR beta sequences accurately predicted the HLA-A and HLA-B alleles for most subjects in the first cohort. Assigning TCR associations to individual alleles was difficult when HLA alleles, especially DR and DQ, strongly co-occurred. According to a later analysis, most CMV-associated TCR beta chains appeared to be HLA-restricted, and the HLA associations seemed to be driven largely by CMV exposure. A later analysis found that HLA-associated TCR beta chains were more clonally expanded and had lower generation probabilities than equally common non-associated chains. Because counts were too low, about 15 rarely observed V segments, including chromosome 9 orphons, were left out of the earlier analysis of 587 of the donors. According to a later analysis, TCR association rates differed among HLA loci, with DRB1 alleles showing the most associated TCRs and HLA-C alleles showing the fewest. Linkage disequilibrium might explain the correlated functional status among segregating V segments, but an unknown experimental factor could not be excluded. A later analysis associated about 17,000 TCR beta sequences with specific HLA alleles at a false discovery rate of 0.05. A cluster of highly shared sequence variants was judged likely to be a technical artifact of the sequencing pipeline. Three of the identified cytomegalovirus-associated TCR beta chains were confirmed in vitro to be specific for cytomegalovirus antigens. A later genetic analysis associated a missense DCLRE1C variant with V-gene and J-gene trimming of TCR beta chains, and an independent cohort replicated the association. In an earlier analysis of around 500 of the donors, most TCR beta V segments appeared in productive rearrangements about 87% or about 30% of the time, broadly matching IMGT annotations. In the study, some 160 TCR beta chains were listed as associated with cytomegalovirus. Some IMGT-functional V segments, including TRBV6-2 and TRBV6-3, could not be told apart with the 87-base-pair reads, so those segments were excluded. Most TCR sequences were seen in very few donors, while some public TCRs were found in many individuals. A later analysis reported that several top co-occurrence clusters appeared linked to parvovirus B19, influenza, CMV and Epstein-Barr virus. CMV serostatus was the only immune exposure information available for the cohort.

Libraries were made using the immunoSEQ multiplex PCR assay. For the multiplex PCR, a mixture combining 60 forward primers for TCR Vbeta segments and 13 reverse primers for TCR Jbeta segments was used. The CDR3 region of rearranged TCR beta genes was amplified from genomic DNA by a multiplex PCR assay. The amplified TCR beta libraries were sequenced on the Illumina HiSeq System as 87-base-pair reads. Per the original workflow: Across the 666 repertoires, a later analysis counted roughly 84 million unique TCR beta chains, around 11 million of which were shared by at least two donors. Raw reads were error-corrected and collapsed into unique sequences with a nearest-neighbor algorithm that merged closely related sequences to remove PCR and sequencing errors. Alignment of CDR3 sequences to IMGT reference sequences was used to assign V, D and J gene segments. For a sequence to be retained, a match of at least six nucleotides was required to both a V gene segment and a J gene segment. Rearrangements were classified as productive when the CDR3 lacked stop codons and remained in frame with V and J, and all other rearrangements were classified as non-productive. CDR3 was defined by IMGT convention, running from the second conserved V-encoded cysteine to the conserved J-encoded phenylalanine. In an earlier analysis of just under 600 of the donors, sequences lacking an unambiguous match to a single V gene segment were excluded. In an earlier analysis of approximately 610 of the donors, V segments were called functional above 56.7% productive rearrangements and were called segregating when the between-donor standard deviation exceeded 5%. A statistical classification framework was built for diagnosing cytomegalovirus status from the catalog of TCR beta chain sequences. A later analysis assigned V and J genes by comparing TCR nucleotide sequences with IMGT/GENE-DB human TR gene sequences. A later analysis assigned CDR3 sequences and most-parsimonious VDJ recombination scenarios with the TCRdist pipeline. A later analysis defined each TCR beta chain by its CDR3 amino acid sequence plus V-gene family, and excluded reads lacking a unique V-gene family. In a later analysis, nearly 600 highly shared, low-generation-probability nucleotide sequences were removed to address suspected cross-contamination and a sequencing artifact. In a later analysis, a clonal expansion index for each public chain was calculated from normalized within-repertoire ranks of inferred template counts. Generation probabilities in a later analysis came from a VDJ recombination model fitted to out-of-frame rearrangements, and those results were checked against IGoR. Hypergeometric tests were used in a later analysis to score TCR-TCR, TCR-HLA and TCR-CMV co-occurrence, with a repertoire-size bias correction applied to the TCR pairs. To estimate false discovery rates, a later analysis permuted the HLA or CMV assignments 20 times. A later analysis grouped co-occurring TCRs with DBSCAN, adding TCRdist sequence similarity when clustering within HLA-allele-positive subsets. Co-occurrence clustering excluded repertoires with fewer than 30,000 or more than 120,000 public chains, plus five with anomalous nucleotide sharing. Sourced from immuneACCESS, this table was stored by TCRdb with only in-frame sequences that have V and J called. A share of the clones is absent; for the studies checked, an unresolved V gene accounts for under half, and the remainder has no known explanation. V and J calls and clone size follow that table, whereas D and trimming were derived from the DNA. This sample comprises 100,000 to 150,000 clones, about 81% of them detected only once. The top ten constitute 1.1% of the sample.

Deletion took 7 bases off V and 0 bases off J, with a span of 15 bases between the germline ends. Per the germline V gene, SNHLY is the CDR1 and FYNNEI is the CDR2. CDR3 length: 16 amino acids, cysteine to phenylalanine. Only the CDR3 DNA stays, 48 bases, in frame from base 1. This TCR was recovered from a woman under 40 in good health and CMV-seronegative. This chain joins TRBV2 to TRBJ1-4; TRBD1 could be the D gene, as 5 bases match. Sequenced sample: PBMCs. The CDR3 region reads CASKQAYLATNEKLFF. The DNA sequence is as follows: TGTGCCAGCAAACAGGCATATCTTGCAACTAATGAAAAACTGTTTTTT.